The 11 T cell receptor beta chains reported below all come from one sample, sequenced in a study of blood T cells in healthy people across ages. A second PCR, run for about 7 to 11 cycles, used a sample-barcoded 5' primer plus a J-beta primer mix. A single record per CDR3 protein comes from TCRdb applying MiXCR to the 5' RACE reads. The table records fewer than 900,000 distinct CDR3 sequences, approximately 35% of them present only once. The sequenced material came from blood. All receptors come from a man younger than 35 in good health.

This clonotype was seen more than once but under ten times. The chain links TRBV12-3 or TRBV12-4 to TRBJ1-5, with D perhaps TRBD1 (5 bases). CDR3 length: 13 amino acids. V dropped 6 bases and J dropped 5 bases, with 11 bases sitting between them. CDR3 loop: CASRTEGHQPQHF. CDR3 nucleotide sequence: TGTGCCAGCAGGACAGAGGGTCATCAGCCCCAGCATTTT.

Concerning this clonotype itself: This may stem from a read error, because a much larger clone lies one nucleotide away. The CDR3 protein is CAISESTAQGDGRGYF. The CDR3 nucleotides read TGTGCCATCAGTGAGTCGACTGCCCAGGGCGATGGTAGAGGGTACTTC. The chain has TRBV10-3 and TRBJ2-5; a weak D match, TRBD1 (5 bases). Germline CDR1 is ENHRY and CDR2 is SYGVKD. This CDR3 is 16 amino acids long. Trimming removed 0 bases at V and 13 bases at J, with 24 bases between.

As regards this clonotype: A read error may explain this, as a much larger clone is one base away. The chain uses TRBV25-1 and TRBJ2-7; 9 positions match TRBD2. Germline CDR1 reads MGHDK; CDR2 reads SYGVNS. The CDR3 is 15 amino acids. The CDR3 region is CASSDRLADSYERYF. CDR3 nucleotides: TGTGCCAGCAGTGATAGACTAGCGGACTCCTACGAGCGGTACTTC.

The V gene is TRBV12-3 or TRBV12-4, the J gene TRBJ2-3, with TRBD2 matching over 9 bases. J was trimmed by 2 bases and V by 7 bases; bases with no gene match: 10. The CDR3 sequence is 16 residues long. CDR3 DNA: TGTGCCAGCATCCGGTGGGGCGGGGGGGCCACAGATACGCAGTATTTT. Encoded protein: CASIRWGGGATDTQYF.

This clonotype was counted only a few times. The chain employs TRBV29-1 and TRBJ1-1, with 9 bases matching TRBD1. CDR3 length: 15 residues. In germline, CDR1 is SQVTM, CDR2 ANQGSEA. Trimming at V came to 4 bases and at J to 11 bases, leaving 17 bases not matched to a gene. The CDR3 region is CSVVLRTGADLGAFF. The DNA for the CDR3 is TGCAGCGTTGTTTTGAGGACAGGGGCGGATCTTGGGGCTTTCTTT.

The rearrangement joins TRBV6-2 or TRBV6-3 to TRBJ2-1; the D is unclear. The CDR3 extends over 16 amino acids. CDR1 is MNHEY, CDR2 SVGEGT, per germline. V was cut by 4 bases and J by 1 base, with 14 bases left in between. The CDR3 sequence is CASSLVTLRSYNEQFF. The CDR3 nucleotides read TGTGCCAGCAGTTTAGTCACATTGCGGTCCTACAATGAGCAGTTCTTC.

To note about this clonotype: This may stem from a read error, because a much larger clone lies one nucleotide away. The chain employs TRBV7-2 and TRBJ2-3; D not certain. The CDR3 sequence is 14 residues long. Germline V gives CDR1 SGHTA, CDR2 FQGNSA. This chain's CDR3 is CASNLIGSTDTQYF. The CDR3 region has the DNA TGTGCCAGCAACTTAATCGGTAGCACAGATACGCAGTATTTT.

Only a few counts were recorded for this clonotype. The J gene is TRBJ1-1, the V gene TRBV29-1, with TRBD1 matching 7 bases. V dropped 3 bases and J dropped 1; count of bases not matched to a gene: 2. This CDR3 contains 13 residues. CDR1 is SQVTM, CDR2 ANQGSEA, per germline. CDR3 bases: TGCAGCGTTGATAGGACAGGGAACACTGAAGCTTTCTTT. Encoded protein: CSVDRTGNTEAFF.

This chain uses TRBV7-9 with TRBJ1-1, with a tentative D call TRBD1 (6 bases). Trimming pared 10 bases from V and 0 bases from J, leaving 18 bases between. The CDR3 totals 15 residues. From germline, CDR1 is SEHNR and CDR2 FQNEAQ (reference sequence). The DNA for the CDR3 is TGTGCCACCAACCCACAGGGAAACATGAACACTGAAGCTTTCTTT. Its protein is CATNPQGNMNTEAFF.

This sequence joins TRBV11-2 and TRBJ2-3; TRBD1 matches at 8 bases. Trimming cost V 4 bases and J 2 bases; bases outside gene matches: 11. This CDR3 is 17 amino acids long. Looked up from germline, CDR1 is SGHAT and CDR2 is FQNNGV. CDR3 DNA: TGTGCCAGCAGCTCCTACTCGACAGGGGCGGTCACAGATACGCAGTATTTT. Translated: CASSSYSTGAVTDTQYF.

V is TRBV13 and J is TRBJ1-2, with a tentative D call TRBD1 (6 bases). The V end lost 2 bases, the J end lost 8 bases, and 9 bases lay between the germline ends. There are 12 residues in the CDR3. The germline V gene encodes CDR1 PRHDT and CDR2 FYEKMQ (reference sequence). The CDR3 DNA is TGTGCCAGCAGCTTACAGGGGTTGGGCTACACCTTC. Protein: CASSLQGLGYTF.